Listed here are 5 T cell receptor beta chains from one sample, sequenced in a study of T cells after yellow fever vaccination. From the 5' RACE reads, TCRdb called clonotypes with MiXCR, one entry per CDR3 protein. The data hold 50,000 to 75,000 distinct CDR3 sequences, with approximately 5.7% observed a single time. The sample here was PBMCs, either bulk or a sorted T-cell subset (CD4+, CD8+, memory, or dextramer-sorted; not recorded which), taken on the day of the yellow fever booster vaccination. Every receptor here comes from a man in his late teens or twenties who received the YFV17D yellow fever vaccine.

The table lists this clonotype with many counts. The genes are TRBV4-2 and TRBJ1-1; D is undetermined. The ends were cut back, 1 base at V and 10 bases at J, with 13 bases in the middle. The CDR3 spans 13 residues. CDR1 is LGHNA and CDR2 is YNFKEQ in the germline V gene. CDR3 bases: TGTGCCAGCAGCCAAGTCGGAACACTGGGAGCTTTCTTT. This codes for CASSQVGTLGAFF.

This clonotype was seen many times. The chain carries TRBV6-5 and TRBJ2-7, with D possibly being TRBD1 or TRBD2 (5 bases each). Trimming cost V 0 bases and J 7 bases, with 7 bases left between them. Germline CDR1 MNHEY, CDR2 SVGAGI. The CDR3 contains 12 residues. The CDR3, as DNA: TGTGCCAGCAGTTACTCTGAGGGGGAGCAGTACTTC. Protein product: CASSYSEGEQYF.

At least ten counts were recorded for this clonotype. V usage is TRBV7-9 and J usage is TRBJ2-1, with 12 bases matching TRBD1. The V gene's germline CDR1 is SEHNR and CDR2 FQNEAQ (reference sequence). J lost 9 bases, V lost 4 bases, and 4 bases had no gene match. There are 14 residues in the CDR3. CDR3 coding DNA: TGTGCCAGCAGCTCGGGACAGGGGGCGCGTGAGCAGTTCTTC. Its protein is CASSSGQGAREQFF.

Only a few counts were recorded for this clonotype. V gene TRBV20-1 combines with J gene TRBJ2-7, with 10 bases aligning to TRBD2. The CDR3 length is 16 residues. V shed 1 base and J 3 bases; nucleotides not matched to a gene: 9. Per germline, CDR1 DFQATT and CDR2 SNEGSKA (reference sequence). CDR3 residues: CSARGFFTSGVYEQYV. The CDR3 bases are TGCAGTGCTAGAGGTTTTTTCACTAGCGGGGTCTACGAGCAGTACGTC.

Many counts were recorded for this clonotype. The V and J genes are TRBV6-5 and TRBJ1-5; D possibly corresponds to TRBD1 (6 bases). The CDR3 runs to 14 residues. Trimming removed 1 base at V and 7 bases at J, with 11 bases between. The germline CDR1 and CDR2 sequences are MNHEY and SVGAGI. The CDR3 is CASSYLGGEQPQHF. For the CDR3, the DNA is TGTGCCAGCAGTTACTTGGGGGGCGAACAGCCCCAGCATTTT.